These T cell receptor beta chains were read from a single sample in a study of beta chain features in type 1 diabetes. Measured with immunoSEQ multiplex PCR; TCRdb has only the in-frame clones, and not every one. The sample carries hundreds of thousands of clones, roughly 13% recorded once. The sample consisted of naive CD4+ T cells from blood. These receptors were obtained from a man aged 18-30 years with type 1 diabetes. Each CDR3 is given with its conserved first and last residue. The D gene is left open where the match is weak. Some rows have no size entry. The others give once, few or many, or a class for an expanded clone.

- - TRBJ2-5 TRBV9 TGTGCCAGCAGCGTCGAGGGGCGCAGAGAGACCCAGTACTTC CASSVEGRRETQYF
- - TRBJ2-5 TRBV7-9 TGTGCCAGCAGCTTAGGGGGGGAGCAAGAGACCCAGTACTTC CASSLGGEQETQYF
few TRBD1 TRBJ2-5 TRBV29-1 TGCAGCGTCCGGGACAGGGCTGGGGAGACCCAGTACTTC CSVRDRAGETQYF
- - TRBJ2-6 TRBV15 TGTGCCACCGCGGAAGGGGCCAACGTCCTGACTTTC CATAEGANVLTF
few - TRBJ1-4 TRBV2 TGTGCCAGCAGTGAACGGGGGAGACGGTCTAATGAAAAACTGTTTTTT CASSERGRRSNEKLFF
- - TRBJ1-5 TRBV6-6 TGTGCCAGCAGTTACTCTGGGGCGGGGGGCAATCAGCCCCAGCATTTT CASSYSGAGGNQPQHF
- - TRBJ2-5 TRBV9 TGTGCCAGCAGCGTAGGGGGGTCCCTGCGGGAGACCCAGTACTTC CASSVGGSLRETQYF
few TRBD2 TRBJ2-7 TRBV29-1 TGCAGCGCCGCAGGGAAACTAGCGGAGCCATCCTACGAGCAGTACTTC CSAAGKLAEPSYEQYF
few - TRBJ1-5 TRBV19 TGTGCCAGTAGTATAAATCTCCTCGATCAGCCCCAGCATTTT CASSINLLDQPQHF
- - TRBJ2-6 TRBV11-1 TGTGCCAGCAGCCCCAGGGGATTTGGGGCCAACGTCCTGACTTTC CASSPRGFGANVLTF
few - TRBJ1-6 TRBV2 TGTGCCAGCAGGGACAGATTTAATTCACCCCTCCACTTT CASRDRFNSPLHF
- - TRBJ2-1 TRBV9 TGTGCCAGCAGCGTAGGTGGGGAGCGGCATGAGCAGTTCTTC CASSVGGERHEQFF
- - TRBJ2-7 TRBV21-1 TGTGCCAGCGGACCGACTAGCGGGAGGAGCTCCTACGAGCAGTACTTC CASGPTSGRSSYEQYF
- TRBD2 TRBJ2-1 TRBV27 TGTGCCAGCAGTTCCCTTATAATGACTAGCGGGATGGGGAATGAGCAGTTCTTC CASSSLIMTSGMGNEQFF
- TRBD2 TRBJ2-5 TRBV30 TGTGCCTGGGAAGCGGGGGGGCCTCCAGAGACCCAGTACTTC CAWEAGGPPETQYF
few - TRBJ1-5 TRBV4-1 TGCGCCAGCAGCCCCCGGGCCAATAAGGGCAATCAGCCCCAGCATTTT CASSPRANKGNQPQHF
few - TRBJ2-7 TRBV2 TGTGCCAGCAAAGGAAGGGAAGTGAGCGAGCAGTACTTC CASKGREVSEQYF
few TRBD1 TRBJ1-2 TRBV7-3 TGTGCCAGCAGCCGGGACAGGGGAGATGGCTACACCTTC CASSRDRGDGYTF
- - TRBJ2-2 TRBV25-1 TGTGCCAGCAGTTCGGAGCGGAGAAAGGGCGGGGAGCTGTTTTTT CASSSERRKGGELFF
- - TRBJ2-1 TRBV4-1 TGCGCCAGCAGCCGTCCGGAGACAACTTACAATGAGCAGTTCTTC CASSRPETTYNEQFF
few - TRBJ2-7 TRBV2 TGTGCCAGCACCGACTGGTACGCAGGGGAGCAGTACTTC CASTDWYAGEQYF
- TRBD2 TRBJ2-1 TRBV7-9 TGTGCCAGCAGCCGCGGGGGTCCGAGACTAGCGGGGAACAATGAGCAGTTCTTC CASSRGGPRLAGNNEQFF
- TRBD1 TRBJ1-1 TRBV4-3 TGCGCCAGCAGCCAGGTGACAGGGGGGAACACTGAAGCTTTCTTT CASSQVTGGNTEAFF
- - TRBJ1-1 TRBV29-1 TGCAGCGGGAGATTGGGGGGGGCGACGGGACAAGCTTTCTTT CSGRLGGATGQAFF
few - TRBJ1-4 TRBV7-9 TGTGCCAGCAGCCCACTCACCCCGAATGAAAAACTGTTTTTT CASSPLTPNEKLFF
few - TRBJ2-4 TRBV4-1 TGCGCCAGCAGCCAAGCCCCAGCCAAAAACATTCAGTACTTC CASSQAPAKNIQYF
- TRBD1 TRBJ1-2 TRBV30 TGTGCCTGGAGTGTGAGCGGGGACAGGCGACTTAACTATGGCTACACCTTC CAWSVSGDRRLNYGYTF
few - TRBJ1-1 TRBV18 TGTGCCAGCTCACCGGGAGATATCGATAACACTGTGGCTTTCTTT CASSPGDIDNTVAFF
few - TRBJ2-6 TRBV6-6 TGTGCCAGCAGTTACGCGGGTAATACCGGGGCCAACGTCCTGACTTTC CASSYAGNTGANVLTF
- - TRBJ2-3 TRBV29-1 TGCAGCCTAGAAGGAGGGAACACAGATACGCAGTATTTT CSLEGGNTDTQYF
few TRBD2 TRBJ2-2 TRBV30 TGTGCCTGGAAGGGACTAGCGGTGAACACCGGGGAGCTGTTTTTT CAWKGLAVNTGELFF
- - TRBJ2-1 TRBV5-1 TGCGCCAGCAGCTTGGGACAGATCTACAATGAGCAGTTCTTC CASSLGQIYNEQFF